This T cell receptor beta chain was identified during a study of CD8+ T cells in alopecia areata. Study-wide context: Patients in the treated group were given tofacitinib by mouth, 5 to 10 mg twice a day.

In the case of this clone: The antigen remains unidentified.

It was from PBMCs that CD4+ and CD8+ T cells were sorted. Study-wide findings and caveats: Clarity of TCR sharing across patients fell short of that in mice, possibly HLA-related. Higher clonality than in normal scalp was seen in lesional scalp, especially alopecia totalis/universalis.

Investigators isolated RNA and reverse transcribed it into cDNA to act as the sequencing template. Some clones are missing from TCRdb's copy, which holds only in-frame ones; the method was immunoSEQ multiplex PCR. The sample has roughly 150,000 clones; around 87% are singletons. V lost 6 bases, J lost 4 bases, and 2 bases stayed unmatched. The CDR3 has 12 residues. Per the germline V gene, CDR1 is MNHEY and CDR2 is SMNVEV (reference sequence). This sequence was found in a human donor with alopecia areata. This chain uses TRBV27 with TRBJ1-1, with 7 positions matching TRBD1. This specimen consisted of CD8+ T cells sorted from blood, obtained at week 0. CDR3 nucleotides: TGTGCCAGCAGGCAGGGGGGCACTGAAGCTTTCTTT. This translates into CASRQGGTEAFF.